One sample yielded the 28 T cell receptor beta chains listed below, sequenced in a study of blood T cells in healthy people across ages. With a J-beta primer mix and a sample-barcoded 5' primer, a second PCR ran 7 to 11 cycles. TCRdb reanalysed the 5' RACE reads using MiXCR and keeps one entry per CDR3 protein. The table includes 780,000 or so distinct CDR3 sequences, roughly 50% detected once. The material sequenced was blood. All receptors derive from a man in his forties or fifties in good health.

The CDR3 loop reads CATSDKTSGVTDTQYF. The DNA of the CDR3 is TGTGCCACCAGTGATAAGACTAGCGGAGTTACAGATACGCAGTATTTT. The chain combines TRBV24-1 with TRBJ2-3, with TRBD2 matching 9 bases. V lost 3 bases and J lost 3; bases outside the gene matches: 6. Germline-derived CDR1 and CDR2 are KGHDR and SFDVKD. The CDR3 is 16 residues long.

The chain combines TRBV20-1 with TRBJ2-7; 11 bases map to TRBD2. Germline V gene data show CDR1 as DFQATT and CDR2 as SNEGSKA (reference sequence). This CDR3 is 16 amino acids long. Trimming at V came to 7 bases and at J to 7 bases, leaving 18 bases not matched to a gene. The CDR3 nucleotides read TGCAGTGTATCCTCTAGCGGGAGGCTTTCCTACAATGAGCAGTACTTC. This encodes CSVSSSGRLSYNEQYF.

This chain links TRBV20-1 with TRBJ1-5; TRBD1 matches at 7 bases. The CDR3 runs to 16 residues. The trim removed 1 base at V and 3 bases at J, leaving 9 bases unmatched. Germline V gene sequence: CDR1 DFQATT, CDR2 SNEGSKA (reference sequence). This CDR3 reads CSARVLSGQTNQPQHF. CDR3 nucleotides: TGCAGTGCTAGAGTTCTATCGGGACAGACCAATCAGCCCCAGCATTTT.

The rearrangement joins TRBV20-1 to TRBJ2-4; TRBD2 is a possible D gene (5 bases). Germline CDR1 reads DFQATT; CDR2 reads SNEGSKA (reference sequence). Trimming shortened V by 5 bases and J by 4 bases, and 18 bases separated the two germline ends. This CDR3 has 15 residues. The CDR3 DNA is TGCAGTGCTTTCCCCGCCGGAGCGGAAAAAAACATTCAGTACTTC. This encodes CSAFPAGAEKNIQYF.

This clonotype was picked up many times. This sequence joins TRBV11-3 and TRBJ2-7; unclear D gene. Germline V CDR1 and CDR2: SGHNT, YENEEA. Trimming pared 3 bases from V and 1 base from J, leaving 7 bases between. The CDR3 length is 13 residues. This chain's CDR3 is CASSFLSSYEQYF. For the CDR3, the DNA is TGTGCCAGCAGCTTTTTGTCATCCTACGAGCAGTACTTC.

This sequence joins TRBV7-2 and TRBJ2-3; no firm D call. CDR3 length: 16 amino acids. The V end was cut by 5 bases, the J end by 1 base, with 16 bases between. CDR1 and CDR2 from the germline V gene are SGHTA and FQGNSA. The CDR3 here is CASSQTRAKRTDTQYF. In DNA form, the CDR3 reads TGTGCCAGCAGCCAGACGAGAGCGAAACGCACAGATACGCAGTATTTT.

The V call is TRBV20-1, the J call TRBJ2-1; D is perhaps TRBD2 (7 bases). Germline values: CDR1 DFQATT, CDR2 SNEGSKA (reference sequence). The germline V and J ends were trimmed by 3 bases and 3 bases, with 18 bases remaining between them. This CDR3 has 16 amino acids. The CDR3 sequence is CSASSRMGGHYNEQFF. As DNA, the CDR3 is TGCAGTGCTAGTTCCCGGATGGGGGGGCACTACAATGAGCAGTTCTTC.

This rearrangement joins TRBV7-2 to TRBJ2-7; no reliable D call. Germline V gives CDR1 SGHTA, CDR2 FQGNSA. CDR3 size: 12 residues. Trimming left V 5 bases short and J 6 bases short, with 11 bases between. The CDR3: CASSRSNLEQYF. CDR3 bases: TGTGCCAGCAGCCGATCCAATCTCGAGCAGTACTTC.

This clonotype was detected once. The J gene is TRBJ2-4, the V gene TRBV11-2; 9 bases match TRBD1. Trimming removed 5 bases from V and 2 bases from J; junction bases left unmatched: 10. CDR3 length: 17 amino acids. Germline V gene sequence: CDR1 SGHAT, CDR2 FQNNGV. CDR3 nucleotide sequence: TGTGCCAGCAGCGCCTTGACAGGGGGGATATCCAAAAACATTCAGTACTTC. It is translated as CASSALTGGISKNIQYF.

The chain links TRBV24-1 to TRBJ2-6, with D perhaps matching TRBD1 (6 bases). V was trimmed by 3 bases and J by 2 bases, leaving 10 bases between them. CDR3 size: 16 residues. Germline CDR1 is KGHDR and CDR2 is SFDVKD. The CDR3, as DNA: TGTGCCACCAGTGATCCAGGGGCTCCTGGGGCCAACGTCCTGACTTTC. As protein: CATSDPGAPGANVLTF.

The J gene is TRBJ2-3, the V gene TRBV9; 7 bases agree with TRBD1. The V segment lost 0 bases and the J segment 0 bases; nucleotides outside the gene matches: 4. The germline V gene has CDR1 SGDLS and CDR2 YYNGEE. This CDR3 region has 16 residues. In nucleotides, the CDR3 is TGTGCCAGCAGCGTAGAGGGACAGTCTAGCACAGATACGCAGTATTTT. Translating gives CASSVEGQSSTDTQYF.

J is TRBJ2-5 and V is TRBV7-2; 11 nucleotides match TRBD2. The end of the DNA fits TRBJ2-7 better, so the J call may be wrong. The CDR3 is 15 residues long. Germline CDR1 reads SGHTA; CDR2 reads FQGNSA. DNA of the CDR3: TGTGCCAGCAGCTTTAGCGGGAGGGAGTTCGACGAGCAGTACTTC. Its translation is CASSFSGREFDEQYF.

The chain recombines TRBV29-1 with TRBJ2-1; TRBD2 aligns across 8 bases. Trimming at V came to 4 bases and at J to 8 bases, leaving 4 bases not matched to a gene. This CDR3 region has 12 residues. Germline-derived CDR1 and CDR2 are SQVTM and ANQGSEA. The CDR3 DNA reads TGCAGCGTTGGTGTGACTAGCGATGAGCAGTTCTTC. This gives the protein CSVGVTSDEQFF.

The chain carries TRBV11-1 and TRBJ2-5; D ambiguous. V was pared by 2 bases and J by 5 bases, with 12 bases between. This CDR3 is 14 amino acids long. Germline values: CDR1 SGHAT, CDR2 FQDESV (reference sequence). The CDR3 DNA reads TGTGCCAGCAGCTTATCGGGCCAGGAGGAGACCCAGTACTTC. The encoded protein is CASSLSGQEETQYF.

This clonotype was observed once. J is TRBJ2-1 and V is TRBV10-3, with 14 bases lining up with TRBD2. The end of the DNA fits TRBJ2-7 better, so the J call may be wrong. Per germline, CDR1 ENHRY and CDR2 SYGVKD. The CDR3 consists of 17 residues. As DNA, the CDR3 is TGTGCCATCAGTGGACTAGCGGGAGGGCCCTCCTACAATGAGCAGTACTTC. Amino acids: CAISGLAGGPSYNEQYF.

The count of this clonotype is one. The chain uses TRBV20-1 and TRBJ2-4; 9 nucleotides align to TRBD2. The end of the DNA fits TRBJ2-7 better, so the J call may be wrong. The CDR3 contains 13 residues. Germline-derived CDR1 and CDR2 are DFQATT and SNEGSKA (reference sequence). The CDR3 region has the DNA TGCAGTGCTAGAAGGCTAGCGGGGAACGAGCAGTACTTC. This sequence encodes CSARRLAGNEQYF.

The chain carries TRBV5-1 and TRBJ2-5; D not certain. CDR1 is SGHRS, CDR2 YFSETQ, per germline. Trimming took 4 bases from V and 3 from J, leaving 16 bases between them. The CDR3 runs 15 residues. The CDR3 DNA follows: TGCGCCAGCAGCCCACCAGCGTGGGAAGAAGAGACCCAGTACTTC. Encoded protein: CASSPPAWEEETQYF. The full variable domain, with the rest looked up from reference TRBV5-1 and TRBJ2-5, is KAGVTQTPRYLIKTRGQQVTLSCSPISGHRSVSWYQQTPGQGLQFLFEYFSETQRNKGNFPGRFSGRQFSNSRSEMNVSTLELGDSALYLCASSPPAWEEETQYFGPGTRLLVL.

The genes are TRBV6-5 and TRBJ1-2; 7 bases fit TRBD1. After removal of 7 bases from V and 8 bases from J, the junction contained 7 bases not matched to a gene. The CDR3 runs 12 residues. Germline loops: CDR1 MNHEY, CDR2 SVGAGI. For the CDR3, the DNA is TGTGCCAGCACCGACAGGGTGAGGGGCTACACCTTC. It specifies CASTDRVRGYTF.

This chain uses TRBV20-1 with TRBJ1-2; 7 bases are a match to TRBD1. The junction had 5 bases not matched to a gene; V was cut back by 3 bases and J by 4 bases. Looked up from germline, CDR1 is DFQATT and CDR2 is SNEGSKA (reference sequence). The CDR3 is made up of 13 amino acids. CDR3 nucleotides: TGCAGTGCTAGGGCGGGACAGCCCTATGGCTACACCTTC. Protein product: CSARAGQPYGYTF.

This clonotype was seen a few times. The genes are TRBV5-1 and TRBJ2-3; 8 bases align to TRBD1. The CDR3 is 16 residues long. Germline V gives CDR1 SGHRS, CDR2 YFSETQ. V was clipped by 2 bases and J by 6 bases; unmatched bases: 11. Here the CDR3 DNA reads TGCGCCAGCAGCTTTACCGGACAGGGTAATTACGATACGCAGTATTTT. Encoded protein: CASSFTGQGNYDTQYF.

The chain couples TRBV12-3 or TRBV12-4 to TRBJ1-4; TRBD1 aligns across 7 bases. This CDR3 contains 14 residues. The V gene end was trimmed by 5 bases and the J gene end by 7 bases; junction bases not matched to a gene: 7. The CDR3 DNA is TGTGCCAGCAGTCCATCCGACAGGGTTGAAAAACTGTTTTTT. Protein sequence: CASSPSDRVEKLFF.

The CDR3 sequence: CASSVEPHNRGGELFF. The CDR3 coding sequence is TGTGCCAGCAGCGTCGAGCCGCACAACAGGGGCGGGGAGCTGTTTTTT. The chain couples TRBV9 to TRBJ2-2, with 7 bases matching TRBD1. The V gene end was trimmed by 2 bases and the J gene end by 7 bases; junction bases not matched to a gene: 11. Germline-derived CDR1 and CDR2 are SGDLS and YYNGEE. The CDR3 consists of 16 residues.

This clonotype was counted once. The CDR3 is CASSPGAGGTSYEQYF. The CDR3 DNA reads TGTGCCAGCAGTCCCGGGGCAGGGGGTACCTCCTACGAGCAGTACTTC. The genes are TRBV27 and TRBJ2-1; 7 bases match TRBD1. The closer fit of TRBJ2-7 to the DNA end suggests the J call may be wrong. The CDR3 has 16 amino acids. Germline CDR1 and CDR2: MNHEY and SMNVEV (reference sequence).

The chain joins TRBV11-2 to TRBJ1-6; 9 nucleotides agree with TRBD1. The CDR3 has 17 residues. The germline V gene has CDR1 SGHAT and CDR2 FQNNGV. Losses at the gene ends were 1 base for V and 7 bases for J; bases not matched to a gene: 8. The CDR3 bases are TGTGCCAGCAGCTTAGTAGCCGGGACAGGGAACAATTCACCCCTCCACTTT. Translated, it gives CASSLVAGTGNNSPLHF.

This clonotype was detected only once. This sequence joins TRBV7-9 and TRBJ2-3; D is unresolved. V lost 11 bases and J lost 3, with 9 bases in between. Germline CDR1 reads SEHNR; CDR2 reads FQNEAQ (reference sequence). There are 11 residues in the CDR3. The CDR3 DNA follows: TGTGCCGGATCTGGTACAGATACGCAGTATTTT. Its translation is CAGSGTDTQYF. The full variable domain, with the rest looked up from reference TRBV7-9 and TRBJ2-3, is DTGVSQNPRHKITKRGQNVTFRCDPISEHNRLYWYRQTLGQGPEFLTYFQNEAQLEKSRLLSDRFSAERPKGSFSTLEIQRTEQGDSAMYLCAGSGTDTQYFGPGTRLTVL.

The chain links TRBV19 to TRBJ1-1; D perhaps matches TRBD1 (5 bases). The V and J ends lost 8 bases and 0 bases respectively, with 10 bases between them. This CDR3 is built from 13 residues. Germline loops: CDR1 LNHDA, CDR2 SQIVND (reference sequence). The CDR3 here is CASGQGMNTEAFF. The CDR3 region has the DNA TGTGCCAGTGGCCAGGGAATGAACACTGAAGCTTTCTTT.

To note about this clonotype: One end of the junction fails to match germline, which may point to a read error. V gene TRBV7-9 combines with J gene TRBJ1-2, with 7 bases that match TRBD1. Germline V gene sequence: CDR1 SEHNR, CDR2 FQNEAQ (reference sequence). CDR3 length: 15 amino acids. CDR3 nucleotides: TGTGCCAGCAGCGATGCACAGGGGATCTACTACGGCTACACCTTC. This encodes CASSDAQGIYYGYTF.

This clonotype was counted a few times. CDR3 DNA sequence: TGTGCCAGCAGAGCCGGAGCTGAGGAGCAGTTCTTC. Residues: CASRAGAEEQFF. The gene calls are TRBV12-3 or TRBV12-4 and TRBJ2-1; no firm D call. The CDR3 has 12 residues. V was trimmed by 6 bases and J by 10 bases, leaving 13 bases between them.